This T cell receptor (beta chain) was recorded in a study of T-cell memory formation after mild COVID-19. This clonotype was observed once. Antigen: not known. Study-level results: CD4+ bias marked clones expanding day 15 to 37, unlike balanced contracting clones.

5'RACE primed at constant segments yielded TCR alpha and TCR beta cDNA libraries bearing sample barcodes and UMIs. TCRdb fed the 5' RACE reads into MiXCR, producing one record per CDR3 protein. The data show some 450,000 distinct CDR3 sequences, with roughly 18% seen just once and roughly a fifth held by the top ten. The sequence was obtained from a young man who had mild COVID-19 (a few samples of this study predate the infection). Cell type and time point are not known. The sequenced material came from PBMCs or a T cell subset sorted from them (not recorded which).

The CDR3 DNA reads TGCAGTGCTAGAAGGCCCGGGGACAGGGGGCATTACGAGCAGTACTTC. Its translation is CSARRPGDRGHYEQYF. This chain uses TRBV20-1 with TRBJ2-7, with TRBD1 matching 12 bases. The V gene end was trimmed by 2 bases and the J gene end by 4 bases; junction bases not matched to a gene: 9. Per germline, CDR1 DFQATT and CDR2 SNEGSKA (reference sequence). CDR3 length: 16 amino acids.